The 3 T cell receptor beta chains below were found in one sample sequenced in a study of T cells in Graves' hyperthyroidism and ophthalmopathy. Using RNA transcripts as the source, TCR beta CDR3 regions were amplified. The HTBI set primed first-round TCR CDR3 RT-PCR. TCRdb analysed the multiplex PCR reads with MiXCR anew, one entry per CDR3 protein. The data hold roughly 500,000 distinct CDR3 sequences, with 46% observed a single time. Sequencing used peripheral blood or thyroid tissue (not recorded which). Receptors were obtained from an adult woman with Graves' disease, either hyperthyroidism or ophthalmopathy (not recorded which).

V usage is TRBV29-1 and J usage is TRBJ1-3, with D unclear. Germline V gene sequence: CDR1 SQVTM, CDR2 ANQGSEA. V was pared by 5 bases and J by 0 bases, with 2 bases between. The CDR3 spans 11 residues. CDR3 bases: TGCAGCGTTCACTCTGGAAACACCATATATTTT. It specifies CSVHSGNTIYF.

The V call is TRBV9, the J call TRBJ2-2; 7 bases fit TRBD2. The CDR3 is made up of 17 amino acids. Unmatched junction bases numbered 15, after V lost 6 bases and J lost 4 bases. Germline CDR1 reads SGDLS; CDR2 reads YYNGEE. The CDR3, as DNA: TGTGCCAGCACCTGGGGGAGGGACTTTCTAAGCACCGGGGAGCTGTTTTTT. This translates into CASTWGRDFLSTGELFF.

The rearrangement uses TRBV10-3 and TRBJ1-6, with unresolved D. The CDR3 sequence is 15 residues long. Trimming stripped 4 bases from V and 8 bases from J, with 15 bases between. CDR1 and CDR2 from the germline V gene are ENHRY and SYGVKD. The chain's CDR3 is CAISVSASEDSPLHF. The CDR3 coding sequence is TGTGCCATCAGTGTGTCCGCGTCTGAAGATTCACCCCTCCACTTT.